These 12 T cell receptor beta chains came from one sample sequenced in a study of blood T cell repertoires in COVID-19. The repertoire was sequenced with immunoSEQ multiplex PCR; TCRdb's copy has only in-frame clones and lacks some. The table includes about 200,000 clones, roughly 82% detected once. Input material: peripheral blood. All receptors derive from a human donor in a cohort sampled during active COVID-19.

This chain connects TRBV2 to TRBJ1-2; D gene ambiguous. CDR1 and CDR2 from the germline V gene are SNHLY and FYNNEI. This CDR3 has 13 amino acids. V was cut by 0 bases and J by 3 bases, with 5 bases left in between. This chain's CDR3 is CASSEAADYGYTF. The CDR3 coding sequence is TGTGCCAGCAGTGAAGCGGCAGACTATGGCTACACCTTC.

This chain connects TRBV2 to TRBJ1-6; D might be TRBD1 (6 bases). The germline V gene has CDR1 SNHLY and CDR2 FYNNEI. The CDR3 is 14 residues long. Trimming cost V 5 bases and J 6 bases, with 11 bases left between them. This CDR3 is CASSKDRLNSPLHF. CDR3 coding DNA: TGTGCCAGCAGTAAGGACAGACTTAATTCACCCCTCCACTTT.

The chain is built from TRBV25-1 and TRBJ2-3; D possibly corresponds to TRBD2 (5 bases). V dropped 3 bases and J dropped 4 bases, with 14 bases sitting between them. CDR1 and CDR2 (germline): MGHDK, SYGVNS. This CDR3 contains 15 residues. In nucleotides, the CDR3 is TGTGCCAGCAGTGAGCCGGGGATCGGGTCAGATACGCAGTATTTT. This codes for CASSEPGIGSDTQYF.

This sequence joins TRBV10-1 and TRBJ2-3; D possibly corresponds to TRBD2 (6 bases). This CDR3 region has 16 residues. The V end lost 4 bases, the J end lost 6 bases, and 20 bases lay between the germline ends. Per germline, CDR1 WNHNN and CDR2 SYGVQD (reference sequence). The CDR3 bases are TGCGCCAGCAGTGGGATCGGGACTCTTAGAGGGGATACGCAGTATTTT. Its translation: CASSGIGTLRGDTQYF.

V usage is TRBV6-6 and J usage is TRBJ2-7, with 8 bases that match TRBD2. J was trimmed by 3 bases and V by 5 bases; bases with no gene match: 12. CDR1 is MNHNY and CDR2 is SVGAGI in the germline V gene (reference sequence). This CDR3 region has 16 residues. The CDR3 DNA reads as TGTGCCAGCAGTCCCGTGGGGGCGGGAGGCCTCTACGAGCAGTACTTC. This sequence encodes CASSPVGAGGLYEQYF.

The CDR3 reads CASSGQLSNTGELFF. DNA for the CDR3: TGTGCCAGCTCCGGACAGTTATCGAACACCGGGGAGCTGTTTTTT. The rearrangement links TRBV18 to TRBJ2-2; D might be TRBD1 (6 bases). Per the germline V gene, CDR1 is KGHSH and CDR2 is LQKENI. The V end lost 6 bases, the J end lost 0 bases, and 11 bases lay between the germline ends. The CDR3 is 15 amino acids.

The chain carries TRBV27 and TRBJ2-7, with 12 positions matching TRBD2. The V gene end was trimmed by 3 bases and the J gene end by 5 bases; junction bases not matched to a gene: 11. This CDR3 contains 17 residues. CDR1 is MNHEY and CDR2 is SMNVEV in the germline V gene (reference sequence). Here the CDR3 DNA reads TGTGCCAGCAGTTTTCAAAGACTAGCGGGAGAAGTTGACGAGCAGTACTTC. It is translated as CASSFQRLAGEVDEQYF.

J is TRBJ2-3 and V is TRBV4-2, with 13 bases that match TRBD2. Per germline, CDR1 LGHNA and CDR2 YNFKEQ. Unmatched junction bases numbered 6, after V lost 4 bases and J lost 2 bases. The CDR3 sequence is 17 residues long. The CDR3, as DNA: TGTGCCAGCAGCCGAGTGACTAGCGGGAGGCCCACAGATACGCAGTATTTT. This encodes CASSRVTSGRPTDTQYF.

This chain links TRBV10-3 with TRBJ2-5; maybe TRBD2 (5 bases). V lost 4 bases to trimming and J lost 4 bases, with 10 bases between them. Germline assignment: CDR1 ENHRY and CDR2 SYGVKD. CDR3 length: 13 residues. The CDR3 sequence is CAISGRVGETQYF. CDR3 DNA sequence: TGTGCCATCAGTGGGCGGGTGGGAGAGACCCAGTACTTC.

The chain employs TRBV5-1 and TRBJ2-3; a weak D match, TRBD1 (5 bases). From germline, CDR1 is SGHRS and CDR2 YFSETQ. CDR3 length: 17 amino acids. V lost 4 bases and J 6 bases, leaving 24 bases between the germline ends. The CDR3: CASSPKRGGRETDTQYF. CDR3 nucleotide sequence: TGCGCCAGCAGCCCAAAAAGGGGTGGTAGAGAGACGGATACGCAGTATTTT. The variable domain in full, completed from reference TRBV5-1 and TRBJ2-3, reads KAGVTQTPRYLIKTRGQQVTLSCSPISGHRSVSWYQQTPGQGLQFLFEYFSETQRNKGNFPGRFSGRQFSNSRSEMNVSTLELGDSALYLCASSPKRGGRETDTQYFGPGTRLTVL.

The CDR3 coding sequence is TGTGCCAGCAGTTACGGCAGGGCCGCGGGAAACACCATATATTTT. Translation: CASSYGRAAGNTIYF. The chain uses TRBV6-5 and TRBJ1-3; tentatively, D is TRBD1 (5 bases). Trimming shortened V by 2 bases and J by 4 bases, and 12 bases separated the two germline ends. CDR3 length: 15 residues. Germline V gives CDR1 MNHEY, CDR2 SVGAGI.

The V gene is TRBV19, the J gene TRBJ1-1; no clear D gene. Trimming left V 6 bases short and J 0 bases short, with 11 bases between. Germline V lookup: CDR1 LNHDA, CDR2 SQIVND (reference sequence). This CDR3 region has 14 residues. The CDR3 loop reads CASSLSSLNTEAFF. DNA of the CDR3: TGTGCCAGTAGCCTATCGTCTCTGAACACTGAAGCTTTCTTT.